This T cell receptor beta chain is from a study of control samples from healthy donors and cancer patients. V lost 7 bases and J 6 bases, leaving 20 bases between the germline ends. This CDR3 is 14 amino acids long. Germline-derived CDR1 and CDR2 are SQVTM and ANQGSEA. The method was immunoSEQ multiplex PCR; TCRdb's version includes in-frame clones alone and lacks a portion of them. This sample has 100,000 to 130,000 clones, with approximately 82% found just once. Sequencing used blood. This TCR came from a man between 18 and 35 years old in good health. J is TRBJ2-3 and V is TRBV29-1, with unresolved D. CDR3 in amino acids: CSAERANARDTQYF. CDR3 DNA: TGCAGCGCCGAACGGGCGAATGCGAGGGATACGCAGTATTTT.